The clone carrying this TCR beta chain was found a few times. Original analysis: Reference gene primers were amplified, and this amplification served to estimate nucleated cell counts. Profiling relied on immunoSEQ multiplex PCR, and the TCRdb table lists in-frame clones only, not all of them. V, J and clone size reflect that table, while D and trimming were determined from the DNA. The sample carries 60,000 to 75,000 clones, 82% recorded once. The source of the sample is a study of blood T cell repertoires in COVID-19. Study overall: The United States, Italy and Spain provided the acute and convalescent COVID-19 samples. From T cells, B-cell-depleted T cells, or PBMCs came the material, which was cDNA or gDNA.

Germline CDR1 and CDR2: SGHRS and YFSETQ. This CDR3 region has 17 residues. V was trimmed by 3 bases and J by 0 bases, leaving 13 bases between them. Sequencing was done on a sample of peripheral blood. The source of this sequence is a human donor in a cohort sampled during active COVID-19. V gene TRBV5-1 combines with J gene TRBJ2-6; TRBD2 might be the D (5 bases). CDR3 sequence (DNA): TGCGCCAGCAGCTACTCTGCGGGCCTCTCTGGGGCCAACGTCCTGACTTTC. Amino acids: CASSYSAGLSGANVLTF.